One sample yielded the 26 T cell receptor beta chains listed below, sequenced in a study of CD8+CD57+ T cells in acquired aplastic anemia. The authors sequenced patients whose flow cytometry had shown CD8+CD57+ cell expansion. Profiling of TCR beta VDJ combinations and CDR3 sequences used genomic DNA as template. TCRdb ran MiXCR on the reads and lists one entry per CDR3 protein. The data show 200,000 or so distinct CDR3 sequences, with about half seen just once and nearly 20% held by the top ten. Sequencing used sorted CD4+, CD8+, or CD8+CD57+ T cells (not recorded which) from PBMCs. The receptors were gathered from a human donor with aplastic anemia.

This clonotype has only one observation. The chain joins TRBV7-9 to TRBJ2-7, with D hard to call. Trimming shortened V by 2 bases and J by 0 bases, and 14 bases separated the two germline ends. CDR3 length: 16 amino acids. The germline CDR1 and CDR2 sequences are SEHNR and FQNEAQ (reference sequence). This chain's CDR3 is CASSLFGQRLSYEQYF. The CDR3 nucleotides read TGTGCCAGCAGCTTATTCGGGCAGCGACTCTCCTACGAGCAGTACTTC.

In the case of this clonotype: A much larger clone differs from this one at a single base, so this may be a read error. The chain couples TRBV5-1 to TRBJ1-2; the D gene is possibly TRBD1 (5 bases). In germline, CDR1 is SGHRS, CDR2 YFSETQ. The CDR3 spans 14 residues. The V gene lost 4 bases and the J gene lost 5 bases, with 15 bases spanning the gap. The CDR3 here is CASSPGTAGYGYTF. CDR3 DNA sequence: TGCGCCAGCAGCCCAGGGACTGCCGGTTATGGCTACACCTTC.

In nucleotides, the CDR3 is TGCAGGGCTCGCGCAGAAGGACAGCTTGTGGGCTACACCTTC. This codes for CRARAEGQLVGYTF. J is TRBJ1-2 and V is TRBV20-1, with D possibly matching TRBD1 (6 bases). The CDR3 runs 14 residues. CDR1 is DFQATT and CDR2 is SNEGSKA in the germline V gene (reference sequence).

This clonotype was found a few times. This chain joins TRBV19 and TRBJ2-7; 8 nucleotides align to TRBD1. Germline CDR1 reads LNHDA; CDR2 reads SQIVND (reference sequence). The V gene end was trimmed by 7 bases and the J gene end by 2 bases; junction bases not matched to a gene: 4. This CDR3 region has 13 residues. The CDR3 nucleotides read TGTGCCAGTATTGAACAGGGGGCCTACGAGCAGTACTTC. Translation gives CASIEQGAYEQYF.

A remark on this clonotype: A read error may account for a junction end that differs from germline. J is TRBJ1-2 and V is TRBV29-1, with D possibly being TRBD1 (5 bases). CDR1 and CDR2 (germline): SQVTM, ANQGSEA. The CDR3 is 13 residues long. The CDR3 sequence is CRVESGGGWGYTF. The CDR3, as DNA: TGCCGCGTTGAATCGGGGGGGGGTTGGGGCTACACCTTC.

This sequence joins TRBV5-1 and TRBJ1-3, with a possible D match to TRBD1 (6 bases). Trimming removed 4 bases at V and 4 bases at J, with 12 bases between. Germline assignment: CDR1 SGHRS and CDR2 YFSETQ. The CDR3 has 14 residues. CDR3 amino acids: CASSPGQYGNTIYF. Here the CDR3 DNA reads TGCGCCAGCAGCCCTGGACAGTACGGAAACACCATATATTTT. The whole variable domain, remainder taken from reference TRBV5-1 and TRBJ1-3, is KAGVTQTPRYLIKTRGQQVTLSCSPISGHRSVSWYQQTPGQGLQFLFEYFSETQRNKGNFPGRFSGRQFSNSRSEMNVSTLELGDSALYLCASSPGQYGNTIYFGEGSWLTVV.

The gene calls are TRBV5-4 and TRBJ2-1, with TRBD1 identical over 10 bases. The V segment lost 5 bases and the J segment 8 bases; nucleotides outside the gene matches: 7. The germline CDR1 and CDR2 sequences are SGHNT and YYREEE (reference sequence). The CDR3 extends over 14 amino acids. CDR3 amino acids: CASRGTGESDEQFF. CDR3 coding DNA: TGTGCCAGCAGGGGGACAGGGGAATCGGATGAGCAGTTCTTC. Variable domain in full (rest from reference TRBV5-4 and TRBJ2-1): ETGVTQSPTHLIKTRGQQVTLRCSSQSGHNTVSWYQQALGQGPQFIFQYYREEENGRGNFPPRFSGLQFPNYSSELNVNALELDDSALYLCASRGTGESDEQFFGPGTRLTVL.

This clonotype was detected many times. This chain connects TRBV9 to TRBJ2-1; 9 bases fit TRBD2. J lost 6 bases, V lost 4 bases, and 8 bases had no gene match. There are 15 residues in the CDR3. The germline V gene encodes CDR1 SGDLS and CDR2 YYNGEE. The CDR3 DNA follows: TGTGCCAGCAGCTTCCGCGGGGGGGCGGGCAATGAGCAGTTCTTC. This translates into CASSFRGGAGNEQFF.

This clonotype came up once. The V gene is TRBV7-9, the J gene TRBJ2-5; 12 bases line up with TRBD1. Germline V CDR1 and CDR2: SEHNR, FQNEAQ (reference sequence). The CDR3 contains 15 residues. J was trimmed by 2 bases and V by 5 bases; bases with no gene match: 3. The CDR3 DNA is TGTGCCAGCAGCCGGGGACAGGGGGCTCAAGAGACCCAGTACTTC. Its translation is CASSRGQGAQETQYF.

The chain has TRBV7-2 and TRBJ2-6; TRBD1 matches 8 bases. The CDR3 totals 16 residues. The V gene end was trimmed by 5 bases and the J gene end by 3 bases; junction bases not matched to a gene: 6. Germline assignment: CDR1 SGHTA and CDR2 FQGNSA. The CDR3, as DNA: TGTGCCAGCAGCCGCTGGACAGGGTATGGGGCCAACGTCCTGACTTTC. Its translation is CASSRWTGYGANVLTF.

The chain carries TRBV9 and TRBJ2-7; D call uncertain. Between the trimmed V and J ends, which lost 0 bases and 0 bases, there was a span of 7 bases. This CDR3 spans 14 amino acids. The germline V gene has CDR1 SGDLS and CDR2 YYNGEE. The CDR3 region is CASSVVGTSYEQYF. The CDR3 coding sequence is TGTGCCAGCAGCGTAGTGGGCACCTCCTACGAGCAGTACTTC.

This chain uses TRBV19 with TRBJ2-1, with 10 nucleotides matching TRBD2. This CDR3 spans 15 amino acids. J lost 6 bases, V lost 5 bases, and 7 bases had no gene match. Germline values: CDR1 LNHDA, CDR2 SQIVND (reference sequence). The CDR3 region has the DNA TGTGCCAGTAGTGTCGGGGTAGCGGGGGGCAATGAGCAGTTCTTC. This sequence encodes CASSVGVAGGNEQFF.

This chain connects TRBV7-3 to TRBJ2-3, with 7 bases matching TRBD1. The CDR3 is made up of 15 amino acids. With V trimmed by 4 bases and J by 2 bases, 6 bases remained unmatched. Germline loops: CDR1 SGHTA, CDR2 FQGTGA. CDR3: CASSYATGTTDTQYF. CDR3 DNA: TGTGCCAGCAGCTATGCGACAGGGACCACAGATACGCAGTATTTT.

The V call is TRBV27, the J call TRBJ2-1, with 8 bases aligning to TRBD1. V dropped 5 bases and J dropped 5; count of bases not matched to a gene: 8. The CDR3 spans 15 residues. Germline V CDR1 and CDR2: MNHEY, SMNVEV (reference sequence). CDR3 in DNA: TGTGCCAGCAGTCCTCGGACAGGGACCGACAATGAGCAGTTCTTC. Translating it yields CASSPRTGTDNEQFF.

This clonotype came up many times. The chain is built from TRBV19 and TRBJ2-5; D uncertain. The germline V gene has CDR1 LNHDA and CDR2 SQIVND (reference sequence). Trimming took 3 bases from V and 4 from J, leaving 3 bases between them. CDR3 size: 11 residues. DNA of the CDR3: TGTGCCAGTAGTATTGCAGAGACCCAGTACTTC. Its translation: CASSIAETQYF.

The chain recombines TRBV20-1 with TRBJ2-3; 15 positions match TRBD2. With V trimmed by 2 bases and J by 4 bases, 7 bases remained unmatched. This CDR3 comprises 17 residues. CDR1 is DFQATT, CDR2 SNEGSKA, per germline (reference sequence). The CDR3 nucleotides read TGCAGTGCTAGATTGGGACTAGCGGGGGGCCCGTCAGATACGCAGTATTTT. Translating gives CSARLGLAGGPSDTQYF.

As for this clonotype: This may come from a read error, since a much larger clone is one base off. The chain links TRBV20-1 to TRBJ2-1; possibly TRBD2 for D (6 bases). Germline loops: CDR1 DFQATT, CDR2 SNEGSKA (reference sequence). The CDR3 is made up of 15 amino acids. The CDR3 DNA sequence: TGCAGTGCTAGAGAAACCGCGGAAATAGCGGAGGGGCCGGTCTTC. This sequence encodes CSARETAEIAEGPVF.

Many counts were recorded for this clonotype. The chain combines TRBV6-1 with TRBJ1-3; D call uncertain. This CDR3 has 13 residues. V dropped 6 bases and J dropped 4 bases, with 10 bases sitting between them. Looked up from germline, CDR1 is MNHNS and CDR2 is SASEGT. The CDR3 spells CASRTEGGNTIYF. The CDR3 DNA reads TGTGCCAGCAGGACCGAAGGGGGAAACACCATATATTTT.

Many counts were recorded for this clonotype. This chain links TRBV5-1 with TRBJ1-5, with a tentative D call TRBD1 (5 bases). CDR3 length equals 16 residues. Germline V CDR1 and CDR2: SGHRS, YFSETQ. Trimming shortened V by 0 bases and J by 5 bases, and 15 bases separated the two germline ends. The CDR3 DNA follows: TGCGCCAGCAGCTTGGTTCCGGCGGGGGGAGATCAGCCCCAGCATTTT. It is translated as CASSLVPAGGDQPQHF.

This clonotype occurred many times. The V call is TRBV5-8, the J call TRBJ2-7, with D uncertain. From germline, CDR1 is SGHTS and CDR2 YDEGEE. Deletions cut 4 bases from V and 1 base from J, with 9 bases between. The CDR3 is made up of 13 amino acids. CDR3 nucleotide sequence: TGTGCCAGCAGCCAGCCTCCTTCCTACGAGCAGTACTTC. Translated: CASSQPPSYEQYF.

In DNA form, the CDR3 reads TGTGCCAGCAGTTGGGGGGGGGATCAGCCCCAGCATTTT. Its protein product is CASSWGGDQPQHF. The J gene is TRBJ1-5, the V gene TRBV12-3 or TRBV12-4, with a weak D call TRBD1 (5 bases). The CDR3 totals 13 residues. V gave up 4 bases and J gave up 5 bases, with 9 bases separating them.

This clonotype was seen many times. This chain connects TRBV5-1 to TRBJ1-4, with TRBD1 matching 7 bases. Germline lookup yields CDR1 SGHRS and CDR2 YFSETQ. The trim removed 0 bases at V and 11 bases at J, leaving 7 bases unmatched. This CDR3 has 14 amino acids. Written as DNA, the CDR3 is TGCGCCAGCAGCTTGGTTAGGGGGCAGGGGAAACTGTTTTTT. Its translation: CASSLVRGQGKLFF.

The table lists this clonotype with many counts. The CDR3 DNA reads as TGTGCCAGCAGCCCCGGAGCGGGGGGGCGTAGCGCAGATACGCAGTATTTT. Its protein is CASSPGAGGRSADTQYF. V gene TRBV5-4 combines with J gene TRBJ2-3; 10 bases fit TRBD2. V shed 4 bases and J 4 bases; nucleotides not matched to a gene: 12. Per the germline V gene, CDR1 is SGHNT and CDR2 is YYREEE (reference sequence). The CDR3 length is 17 residues. Drawing the rest from reference TRBV5-4 and TRBJ2-3, the complete variable domain is ETGVTQSPTHLIKTRGQQVTLRCSSQSGHNTVSWYQQALGQGPQFIFQYYREEENGRGNFPPRFSGLQFPNYSSELNVNALELDDSALYLCASSPGAGGRSADTQYFGPGTRLTVL.

The chain carries TRBV7-9 and TRBJ2-7; 9 bases are shared with TRBD2. The CDR3 covers 14 residues. Germline trimming cut 5 bases from V and 0 bases from J; bases unmatched to any gene: 2. Germline CDR1 and CDR2: SEHNR and FQNEAQ (reference sequence). The CDR3 DNA follows: TGTGCCAGCAGCCGAGCGGGGGGCTCCTACGAGCAGTACTTC. This codes for CASSRAGGSYEQYF. Complete variable domain (other parts from reference TRBV7-9 and TRBJ2-7): DTGVSQNPRHKITKRGQNVTFRCDPISEHNRLYWYRQTLGQGPEFLTYFQNEAQLEKSRLLSDRFSAERPKGSFSTLEIQRTEQGDSAMYLCASSRAGGSYEQYFGPGTRLTVT.

The V and J genes are TRBV19 and TRBJ2-7, with 8 bases aligning to TRBD1. The germline V gene encodes CDR1 LNHDA and CDR2 SQIVND (reference sequence). V was pared by 5 bases and J by 9 bases, with 12 bases of the junction left unmatched. This CDR3 is 14 amino acids long. The CDR3 DNA is TGTGCCAGTAGTCAACAGGGGGGTTTAAGCTGGCAGTACTTC. Translated, it gives CASSQQGGLSWQYF.

As regards this clonotype: The junction departs from germline at one end; a sequencing error may be responsible. V usage is TRBV12-3 or TRBV12-4 and J usage is TRBJ1-3; perhaps TRBD1 as D (5 bases). This CDR3 comprises 15 residues. CDR3 nucleotide sequence: TGTGCCTGCAGTCCGTGGGGGGATGGTGGAAACACCATATATTTT. Protein: CACSPWGDGGNTIYF.